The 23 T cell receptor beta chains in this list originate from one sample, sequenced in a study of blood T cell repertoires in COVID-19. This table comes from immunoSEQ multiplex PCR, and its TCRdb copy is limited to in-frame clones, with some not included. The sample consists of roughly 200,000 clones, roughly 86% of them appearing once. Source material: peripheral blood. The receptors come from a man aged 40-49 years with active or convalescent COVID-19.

Written as DNA, the CDR3 is TGTGCCAGCAGTTACGAAAACAGGGGGCCTGAAGCTTTCTTT. The encoded protein is CASSYENRGPEAFF. The chain combines TRBV6-2 or TRBV6-3 with TRBJ1-1; 9 nucleotides agree with TRBD1. V lost 2 bases and J lost 6; bases outside the gene matches: 4. Germline V gene data show CDR1 as MNHEY and CDR2 as SVGEGT. CDR3 length: 14 residues.

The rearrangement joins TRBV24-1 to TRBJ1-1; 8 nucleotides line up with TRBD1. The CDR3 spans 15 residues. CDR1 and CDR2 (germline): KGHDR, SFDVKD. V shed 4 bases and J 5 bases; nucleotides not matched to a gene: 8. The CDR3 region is CATSDDRGRMTEAFF. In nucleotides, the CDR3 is TGTGCCACCAGTGACGACAGGGGTAGGATGACTGAAGCTTTCTTT.

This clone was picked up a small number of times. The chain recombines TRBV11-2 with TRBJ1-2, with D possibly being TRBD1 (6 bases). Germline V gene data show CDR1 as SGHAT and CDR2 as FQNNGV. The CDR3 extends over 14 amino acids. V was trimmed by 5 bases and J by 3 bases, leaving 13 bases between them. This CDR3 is CASSDTGTDYGYTF. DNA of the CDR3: TGTGCCAGCAGCGACACAGGGACGGACTATGGCTACACCTTC.

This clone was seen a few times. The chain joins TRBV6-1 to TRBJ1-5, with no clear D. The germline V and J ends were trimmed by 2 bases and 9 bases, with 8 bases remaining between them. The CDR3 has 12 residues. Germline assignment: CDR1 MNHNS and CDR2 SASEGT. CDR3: CASSETFGPQHF. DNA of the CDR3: TGTGCCAGCAGTGAAACGTTCGGGCCCCAGCATTTT.

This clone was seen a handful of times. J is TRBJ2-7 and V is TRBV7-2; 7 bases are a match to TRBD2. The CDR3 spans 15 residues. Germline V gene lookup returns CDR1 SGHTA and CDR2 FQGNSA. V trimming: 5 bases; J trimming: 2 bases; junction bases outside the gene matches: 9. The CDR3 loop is CASSVTPAGAYEQYF. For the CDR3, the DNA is TGTGCCAGCAGCGTAACACCGGCGGGGGCCTACGAGCAGTACTTC.

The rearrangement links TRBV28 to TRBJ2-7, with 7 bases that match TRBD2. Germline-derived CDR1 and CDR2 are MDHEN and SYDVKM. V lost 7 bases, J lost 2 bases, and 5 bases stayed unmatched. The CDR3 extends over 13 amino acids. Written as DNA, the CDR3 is TGTGCCAGCATGGCTAGCGGCCCCTACGAGCAGTACTTC. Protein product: CASMASGPYEQYF.

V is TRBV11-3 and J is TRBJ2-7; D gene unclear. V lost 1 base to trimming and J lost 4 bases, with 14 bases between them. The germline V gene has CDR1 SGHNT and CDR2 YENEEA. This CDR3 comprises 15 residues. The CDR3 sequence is CASSLGQPPLYEQYF. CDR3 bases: TGTGCCAGCAGCTTAGGACAACCACCCCTATACGAGCAGTACTTC.

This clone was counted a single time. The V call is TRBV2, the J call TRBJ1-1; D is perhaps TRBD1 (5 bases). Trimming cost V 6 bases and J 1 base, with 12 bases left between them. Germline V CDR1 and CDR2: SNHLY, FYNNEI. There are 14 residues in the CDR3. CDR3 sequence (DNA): TGTGCCAGCAGCCTTCAGGGAACGAACACTGAAGCTTTCTTT. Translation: CASSLQGTNTEAFF.

CDR3 region: CASSAAWTGGETQYF. In DNA form, the CDR3 reads TGTGCCAGCAGCGCTGCTTGGACGGGAGGGGAGACCCAGTACTTC. The chain joins TRBV9 to TRBJ2-5; 8 bases line up with TRBD2. CDR3 length equals 15 residues. Trimming at V came to 3 bases and at J to 5 bases, leaving 9 bases not matched to a gene. The germline V gene encodes CDR1 SGDLS and CDR2 YYNGEE.

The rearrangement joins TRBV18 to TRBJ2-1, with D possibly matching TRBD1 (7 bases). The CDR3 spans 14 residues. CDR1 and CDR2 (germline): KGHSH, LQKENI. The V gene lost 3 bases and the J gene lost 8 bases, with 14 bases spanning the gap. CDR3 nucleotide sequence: TGTGCCAGCTCACCTGAGACAGGGAGGCATGAGCAGTTCTTC. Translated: CASSPETGRHEQFF.

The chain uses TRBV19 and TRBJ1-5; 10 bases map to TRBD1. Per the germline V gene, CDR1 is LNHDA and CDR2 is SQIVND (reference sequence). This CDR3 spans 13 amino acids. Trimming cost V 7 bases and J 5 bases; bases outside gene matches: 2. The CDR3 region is CASTDRGYQPQHF. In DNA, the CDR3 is TGTGCCAGTACGGACAGGGGGTATCAGCCCCAGCATTTT.

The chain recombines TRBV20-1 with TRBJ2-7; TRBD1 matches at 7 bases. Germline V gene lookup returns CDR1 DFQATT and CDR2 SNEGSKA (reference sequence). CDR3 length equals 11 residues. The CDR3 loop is CSRQGPSEQYF. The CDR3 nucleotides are TGCAGCAGACAGGGACCTAGCGAGCAGTACTTC.

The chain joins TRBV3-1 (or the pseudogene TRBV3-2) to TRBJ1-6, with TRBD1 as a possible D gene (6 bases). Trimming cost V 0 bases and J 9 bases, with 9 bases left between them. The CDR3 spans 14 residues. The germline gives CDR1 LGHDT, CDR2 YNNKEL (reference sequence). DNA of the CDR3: TGTGCCAGCAGCCAAGAGGCAGGGGTTTCACCCCTCCACTTT. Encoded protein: CASSQEAGVSPLHF.

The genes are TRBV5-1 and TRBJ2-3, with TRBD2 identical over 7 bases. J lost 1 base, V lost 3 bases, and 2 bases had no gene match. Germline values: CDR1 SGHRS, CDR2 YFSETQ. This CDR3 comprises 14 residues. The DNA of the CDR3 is TGCGCCAGCAGCTCCGGGAGGCGCACAGATACGCAGTATTTT. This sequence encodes CASSSGRRTDTQYF.

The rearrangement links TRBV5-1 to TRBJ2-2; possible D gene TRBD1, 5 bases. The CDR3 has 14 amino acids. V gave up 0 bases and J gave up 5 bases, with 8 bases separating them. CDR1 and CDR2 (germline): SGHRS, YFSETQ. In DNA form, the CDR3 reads TGCGCCAGCAGCTTGGAGGGGCGAACCGGGGAGCTGTTTTTT. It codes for CASSLEGRTGELFF.

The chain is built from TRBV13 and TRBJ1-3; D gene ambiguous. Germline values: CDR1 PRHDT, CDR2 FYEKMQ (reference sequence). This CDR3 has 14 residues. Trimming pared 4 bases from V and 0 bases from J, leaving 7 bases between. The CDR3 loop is CASSSRSSGNTIYF. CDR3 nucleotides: TGTGCCAGCAGCTCGAGAAGCTCTGGAAACACCATATATTTT. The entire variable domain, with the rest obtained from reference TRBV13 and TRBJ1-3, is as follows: AAGVIQSPRHLIKEKRETATLKCYPIPRHDTVYWYQQGPGQDPQFLISFYEKMQSDKGSIPDRFSAQQFSDYHSELNMSSLELGDSALYFCASSSRSSGNTIYFGEGSWLTVV.

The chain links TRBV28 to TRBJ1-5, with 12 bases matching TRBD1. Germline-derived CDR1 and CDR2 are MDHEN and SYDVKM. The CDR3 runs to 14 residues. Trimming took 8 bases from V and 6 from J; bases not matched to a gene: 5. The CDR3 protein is CASEGTGGGQPQHF. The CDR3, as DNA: TGTGCCAGCGAGGGGACAGGGGGCGGTCAGCCCCAGCATTTT.

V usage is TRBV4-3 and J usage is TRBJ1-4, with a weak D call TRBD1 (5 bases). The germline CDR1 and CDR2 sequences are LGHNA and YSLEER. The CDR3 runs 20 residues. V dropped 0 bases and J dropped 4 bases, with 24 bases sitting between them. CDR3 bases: TGCGCCAGCAGCCAAGATAGTATCGGGAGGGGAAGGGGACTTAATGAAAAACTGTTTTTT. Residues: CASSQDSIGRGRGLNEKLFF.

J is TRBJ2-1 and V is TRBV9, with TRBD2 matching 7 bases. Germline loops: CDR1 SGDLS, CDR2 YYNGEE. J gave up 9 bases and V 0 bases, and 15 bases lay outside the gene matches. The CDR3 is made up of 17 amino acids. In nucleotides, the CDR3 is TGTGCCAGCAGCGTAGCTCTTCCGCGCGGGGGTCCTGGTGAGCAGTTCTTC. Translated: CASSVALPRGGPGEQFF.

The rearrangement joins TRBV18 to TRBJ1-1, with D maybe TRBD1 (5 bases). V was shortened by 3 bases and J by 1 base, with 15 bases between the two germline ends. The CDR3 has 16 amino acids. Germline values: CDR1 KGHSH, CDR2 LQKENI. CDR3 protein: CASSPNKGARNTEAFF. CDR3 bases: TGTGCCAGCTCACCCAACAAAGGGGCGCGGAACACTGAAGCTTTCTTT.

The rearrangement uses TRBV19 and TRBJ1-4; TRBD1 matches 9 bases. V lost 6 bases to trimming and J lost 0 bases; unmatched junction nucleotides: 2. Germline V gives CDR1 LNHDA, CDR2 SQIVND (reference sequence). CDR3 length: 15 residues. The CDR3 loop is CASRDRGSTNEKLFF. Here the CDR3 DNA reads TGTGCCAGTAGGGACAGGGGTTCAACTAATGAAAAACTGTTTTTT.

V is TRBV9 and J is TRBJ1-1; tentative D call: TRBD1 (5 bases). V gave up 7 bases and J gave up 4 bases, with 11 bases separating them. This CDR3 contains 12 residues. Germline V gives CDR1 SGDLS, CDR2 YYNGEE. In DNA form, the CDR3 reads TGTGCCAGCTCGGGGGTGTTCACTGAAGCTTTCTTT. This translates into CASSGVFTEAFF.

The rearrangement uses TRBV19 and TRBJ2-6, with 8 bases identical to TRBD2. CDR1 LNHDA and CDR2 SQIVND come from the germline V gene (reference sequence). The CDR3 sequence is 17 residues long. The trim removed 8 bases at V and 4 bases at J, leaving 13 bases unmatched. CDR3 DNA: TGTGCCAGTGCGTCACGCGGGGGGACCTCGGGGGCCAACGTCCTGACTTTC. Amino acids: CASASRGGTSGANVLTF.